This T cell receptor beta chain derives from a study of OX40 agonist ivuxolimab in advanced cancers. As for the study in general: In this cohort, patients received ivuxolimab, an agonistic anti-OX40 (CD134) antibody. The study, taken as a whole, reports: Those patients achieving a partial response at 0.1-3.0 mg/kg showed among the lowest clonal expansion. Both blood CD4+ and CD8+ T cells showed clonal growth by week 6 at 0.1 to 3.0 mg/kg.

Trimming took 6 bases from V and 4 from J; bases not matched to a gene: 4. The CDR3 sequence is 15 residues long. Germline values: CDR1 MDHEN, CDR2 SYDVKM. TCRdb's copy holds only in-frame clones and misses some; the assay was immunoSEQ multiplex PCR. The sample includes some 54,000 clones, 60% to 80% of them seen just once. Comment on this clone: Its specificity is unknown.

This receptor was obtained from an adult with an advanced solid tumor such as melanoma, head and neck, liver or kidney cancer. The rearrangement joins TRBV28 to TRBJ2-1; TRBD2 agrees at 12 bases. The input for sequencing was CD4+ or CD8+ T cells sorted from blood, taken in a trial of the OX40 agonist ivuxolimab. The CDR3 here is CASRGGLAGYNEQFF. The CDR3 nucleotides read TGTGCCAGCAGGGGAGGACTAGCGGGATACAATGAGCAGTTCTTC.